This T cell receptor (beta chain) was observed in a study of CD8 T cells in ankylosing spondylitis. Study-level findings and limits: Relatively rare in peripheral blood, disease-linked clones were also CD8+. For ankylosing spondylitis blood, a TCR beta motif of seven to nine highly homologous variants appeared characteristic.

V lost 6 bases and J 2 bases, leaving 10 bases between the germline ends. This CDR3 contains 14 residues. TCRdb ran MiXCR on the 5' RACE reads and lists one entry per CDR3 protein. Seen here are hundreds of thousands of distinct CDR3 sequences, roughly an eighth observed once, and the top ten hold 6.5% to 7%. This clonotype was recorded at least ten times. As yet, its antigen is unknown. This receptor was obtained from a male donor with ankylosing spondylitis. Sequenced input: blood, either unsorted or a sorted T cell fraction (not recorded which). The V and J genes are TRBV12-3 or TRBV12-4 and TRBJ2-2; no clear D. CDR3 residues: CASSLRPNTGELFF. The CDR3 DNA reads TGTGCCAGCAGCCTGAGACCTAACACCGGGGAGCTGTTTTTT.